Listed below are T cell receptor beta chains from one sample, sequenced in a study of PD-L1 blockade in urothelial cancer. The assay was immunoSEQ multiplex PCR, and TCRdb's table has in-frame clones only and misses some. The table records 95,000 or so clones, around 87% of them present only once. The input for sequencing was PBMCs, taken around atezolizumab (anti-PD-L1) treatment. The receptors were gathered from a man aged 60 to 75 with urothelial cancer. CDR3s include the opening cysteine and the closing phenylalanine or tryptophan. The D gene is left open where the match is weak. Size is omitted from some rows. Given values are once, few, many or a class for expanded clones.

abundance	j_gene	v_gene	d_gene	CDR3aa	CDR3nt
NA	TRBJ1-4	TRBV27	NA	CASSADPSRGIEKLFF	TGTGCCAGCAGTGCAGATCCTAGTAGGGGGATTGAAAAACTGTTTTTT
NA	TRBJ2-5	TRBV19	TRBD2	CASSQTGGAQGETQYF	TGTGCCAGTAGCCAAACCGGGGGGGCCCAGGGTGAGACCCAGTACTTC
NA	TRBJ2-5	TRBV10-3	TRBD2	CAISVGTSEETQYF	TGTGCCATCAGTGTTGGAACTAGCGAAGAGACCCAGTACTTC
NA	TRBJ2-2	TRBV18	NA	CASSQKTRGNTGELFF	TGTGCCAGCTCACAGAAGACTCGAGGGAACACCGGGGAGCTGTTTTTT
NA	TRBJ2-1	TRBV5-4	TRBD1	CASSLVAGGNEQFF	TGTGCCAGCAGCTTGGTGGCAGGGGGCAATGAGCAGTTCTTC
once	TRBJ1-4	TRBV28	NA	CASSLSALNEKLFF	TGTGCCAGCAGTTTATCCGCCCTAAATGAAAAACTGTTTTTT
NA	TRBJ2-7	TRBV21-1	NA	CASSKTSGREQYF	TGTGCCAGCAGCAAGACTAGCGGGAGGGAGCAGTACTTC
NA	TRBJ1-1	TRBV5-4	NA	CASSPPRGVNTEAFF	TGTGCCAGCAGCCCTCCCCGGGGGGTGAACACTGAAGCTTTCTTT
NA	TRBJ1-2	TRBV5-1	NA	CASSLEGGAGYGYTF	TGCGCCAGCAGCTTGGAAGGCGGGGCTGGGTATGGCTACACCTTC
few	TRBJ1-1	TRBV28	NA	CASSLLSEAFF	TGTGCCAGCAGTTTATTATCTGAAGCTTTCTTT
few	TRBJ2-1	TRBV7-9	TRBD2	CASSYGTSAYNEQFF	TGTGCCAGCAGCTACGGGACTAGCGCGTACAATGAGCAGTTCTTC
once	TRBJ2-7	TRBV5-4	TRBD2	CASSSGAGLGYEQYF	TGTGCCAGCAGCTCGGGAGCGGGACTAGGCTACGAGCAGTACTTC
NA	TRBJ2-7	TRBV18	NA	CASSLVSDEQYF	TGTGCCAGCTCTCTAGTCAGCGACGAGCAGTACTTC
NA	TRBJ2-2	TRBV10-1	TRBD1	CASSESRFTGGFGELFF	TGCGCCAGCAGTGAGTCGCGCTTTACAGGGGGCTTCGGGGAGCTGTTTTTT
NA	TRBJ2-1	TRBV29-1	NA	CSVDPRGTLNEQFF	TGCAGCGTTGACCCCAGGGGCACCTTGAATGAGCAGTTCTTC
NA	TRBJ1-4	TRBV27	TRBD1	CASSQGQGTEKLFF	TGTGCCAGCAGCCAAGGACAGGGGACTGAAAAACTGTTTTTT
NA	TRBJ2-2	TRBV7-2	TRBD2	CASSFYLSGGVNTGELFF	TGTGCCAGCAGCTTTTATCTTAGCGGGGGGGTAAACACCGGGGAGCTGTTTTTT
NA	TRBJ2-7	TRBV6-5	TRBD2	CASIRPRGSGYEQYF	TGTGCCAGCATTCGCCCGCGGGGGTCTGGCTACGAGCAGTACTTC
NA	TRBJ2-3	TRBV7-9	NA	CASSSPPGKQTDTQYF	TGTGCCAGCAGCTCGCCCCCAGGGAAGCAGACAGATACGCAGTATTTT
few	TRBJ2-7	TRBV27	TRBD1	CASGPRQGAYEQYF	TGTGCCAGTGGGCCGCGGCAGGGGGCTTACGAGCAGTACTTC
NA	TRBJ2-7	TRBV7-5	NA	CARPGQTTALRVGQYF	TGTGCCAGACCGGGACAAACAACTGCCTTACGAGTAGGGCAGTACTTC
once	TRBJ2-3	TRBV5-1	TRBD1	CASSSYRGFGTDTQYF	TGCGCCAGCAGCTCCTACAGGGGTTTCGGCACAGATACGCAGTATTTT